This T cell receptor beta chain is drawn from a study of T cell clones after liver transplantation. Study information: Post-transplant blood was tracked for graft-donor-reactive T cell clones identified in a pre-transplant mixed lymphocyte reaction. Timepoints were pre-transplant, pre-withdrawal, and after withdrawal was completed or failed.

Measured with immunoSEQ multiplex PCR; TCRdb has only the in-frame clones, and not every one. The table includes around 78,000 clones, roughly 83% detected once. Germline CDR1 MGHDK, CDR2 SYGVNS. V trimming: 2 bases; J trimming: 5 bases; junction bases outside the gene matches: 13. This CDR3 is 17 amino acids long. Sorting of unstimulated PBMCs yielded separate CD3+CD4+ and CD3+CD8+ fractions. The sequence came from a human patient who received a liver transplant. Certain T cells may be donor cells from the graft. The chain has TRBV25-1 and TRBJ2-5, with TRBD1 matching 8 bases. This sample comprised CD4+ T cells from blood, obtained at the 22-month timepoint. CDR3: CASSEGGGQGAEETQYF. The CDR3 nucleotides are TGTGCCAGCAGTGAAGGTGGGGGGCAGGGGGCAGAGGAGACCCAGTACTTC.